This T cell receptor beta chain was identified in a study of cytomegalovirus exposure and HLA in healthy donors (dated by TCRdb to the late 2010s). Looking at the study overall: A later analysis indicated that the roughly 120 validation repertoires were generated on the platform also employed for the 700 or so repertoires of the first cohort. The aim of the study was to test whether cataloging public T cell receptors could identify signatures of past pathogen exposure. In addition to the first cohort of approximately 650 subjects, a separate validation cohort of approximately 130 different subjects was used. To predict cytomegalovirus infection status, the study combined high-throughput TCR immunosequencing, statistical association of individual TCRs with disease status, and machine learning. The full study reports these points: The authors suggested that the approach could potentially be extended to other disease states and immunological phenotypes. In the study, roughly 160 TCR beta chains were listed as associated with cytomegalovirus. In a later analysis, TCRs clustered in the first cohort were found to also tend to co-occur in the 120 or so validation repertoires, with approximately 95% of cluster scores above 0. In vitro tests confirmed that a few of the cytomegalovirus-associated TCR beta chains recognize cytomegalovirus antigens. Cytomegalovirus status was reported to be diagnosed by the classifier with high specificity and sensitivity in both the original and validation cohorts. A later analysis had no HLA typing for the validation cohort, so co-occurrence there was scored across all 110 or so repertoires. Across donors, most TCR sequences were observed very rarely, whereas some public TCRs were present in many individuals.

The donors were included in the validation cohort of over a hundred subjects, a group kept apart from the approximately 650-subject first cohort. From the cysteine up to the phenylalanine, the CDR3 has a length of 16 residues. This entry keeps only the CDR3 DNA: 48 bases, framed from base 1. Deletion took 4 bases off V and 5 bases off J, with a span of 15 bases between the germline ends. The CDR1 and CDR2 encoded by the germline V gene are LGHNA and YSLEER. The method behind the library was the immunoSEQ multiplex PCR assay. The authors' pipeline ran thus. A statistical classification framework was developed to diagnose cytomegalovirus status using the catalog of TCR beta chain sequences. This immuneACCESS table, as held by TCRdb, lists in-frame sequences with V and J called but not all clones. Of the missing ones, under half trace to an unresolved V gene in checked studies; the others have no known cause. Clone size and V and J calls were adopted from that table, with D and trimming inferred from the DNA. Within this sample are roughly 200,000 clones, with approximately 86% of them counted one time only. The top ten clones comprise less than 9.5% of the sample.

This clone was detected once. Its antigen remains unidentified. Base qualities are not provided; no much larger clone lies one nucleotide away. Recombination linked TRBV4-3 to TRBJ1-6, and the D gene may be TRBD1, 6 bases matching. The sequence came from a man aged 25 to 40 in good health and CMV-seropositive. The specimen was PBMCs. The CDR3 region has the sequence CASSPDRGAHNSPLHF. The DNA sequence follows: TGCGCCAGCAGCCCCGACCGGGGGGCCCATAATTCACCCCTCCACTTT.